Described below is a single T cell receptor beta chain sequence and its context. Antigen unknown. Prepared TCR beta cDNA libraries contained unique molecular identifiers. When about 0.9 to 11 million T cells were used, they gave approximately 530,000 cDNA molecules. TCRdb analysed the PCR reads with MiXCR anew, one entry per CDR3 protein. The profile shows approximately 440,000 distinct CDR3 sequences, around 40% of them singletons. These data belong to a study of post-analysis software for immune sequencing data. Background on the study: As for disease course, relapsing-remitting, secondary progressive and progressive-relapsing multiple sclerosis were all included. Study outcomes and limitations: For normalized Chao1 diversity, multiple sclerosis patients scored significantly lower than controls did. Clustering by F measure revealed strong co-clustering among samples prepared together in one batch. About five TRBV segments were more frequent in patients than controls; TRBV5-6, TRBV5-1 and TRBV20-1 belonged to this group.

Trimming stripped 4 bases from V and 5 bases from J, with 14 bases between. The length of the CDR3 is 15 residues. Germline V gene data show CDR1 as SGHTA and CDR2 as FQGNSA. Sequencing input: blood. J is TRBJ1-4 and V is TRBV7-2; D unclear. This receptor was taken from a girl under 18 with multiple sclerosis. Here the CDR3 reads CASSSQEIMNEKLFF. The CDR3 DNA reads TGTGCCAGCAGCTCCCAGGAGATCATGAATGAAAAACTGTTTTTT.